Listed below are T cell receptor beta chains from one sample, sequenced in a study of CD8+CD57+ T cells in acquired aplastic anemia. TCRdb used MiXCR to reprocess the reads, holding one entry per CDR3 protein. The data hold approximately 270,000 distinct CDR3 sequences, with around three fifths observed a single time. Sequences were obtained from sorted CD4+, CD8+, or CD8+CD57+ T cells (not recorded which) from PBMCs. These receptors came from a human donor with severe aplastic anemia or a healthy control (not recorded which). Each CDR3 is given with its conserved first and last residue.

j_call | v_call | cdr3_aa
TRBJ2-3 | TRBV5-1 | CASSLDSGTDTQYF
TRBJ2-7 | TRBV7-2 | CASSLGRRLAGASEQYF
TRBJ2-7 | TRBV5-4 | CASSPDRDPFAEQYF
TRBJ1-5 | TRBV15 | CATSILRDNNQPQHF
TRBJ1-3 | TRBV12-3/TRBV12-4 | CASGQGNTIYF
TRBJ1-1 | TRBV20-1 | CSARDQDRGHTEAFF
TRBJ1-1 | TRBV2 | CASRVNTEAFF
TRBJ2-5 | TRBV7-9 | CASSSVQAGGQVQETQYF
TRBJ2-2 | TRBV2 | CASRSTSGVNTGELFF
TRBJ2-7 | TRBV4-1 | CASSQLQGVVREQYF
TRBJ2-7 | TRBV2 | CASLDRGTYEQYF
TRBJ1-4 | TRBV9 | CASSVGGGGEKLFF
TRBJ2-7 | TRBV20-1 | CSGALSSYEQYF
TRBJ1-6 | TRBV5-1 | CASSWDRGSSPLHF
TRBJ2-3 | TRBV25-1 | CASSRGGTWADTQYF
TRBJ2-4 | TRBV19 | CASSPTPAGTLAKNIQYF
TRBJ2-5 | TRBV5-1 | CASSRMGQKQETQYF
TRBJ2-5 | TRBV7-2 | CASSSGATQETQYF
TRBJ1-4 | TRBV5-1 | CASRVEVLNEKLFF
TRBJ2-2 | TRBV6-6 | CASSYSAGPTGELFF
TRBJ2-7 | TRBV5-1 | CASSLATSGIFYEQYF
TRBJ1-6 | TRBV7-2 | CASSSWGQPNSPLHF
TRBJ2-7 | TRBV20-1 | CSATTSGTSYEQYF
TRBJ2-7 | TRBV19 | CASSVDRGGYEQYF
TRBJ1-1 | TRBV10-3 | CAISDWRPMNTEAFF
TRBJ1-5 | TRBV20-1 | CSAKGQAGQPQHF
TRBJ2-1 | TRBV7-3 | CASSLGTGLSNEQFF
TRBJ2-7 | TRBV20-1 | CSAITTGGEQYF
TRBJ2-3 | TRBV7-9 | CASSFDWADTQYF
TRBJ2-7 | TRBV29-1 | CSVERSGTTCEQYF
TRBJ2-7 | TRBV20-1 | CSAGLAGGTYEQYF
TRBJ1-1 | TRBV25-1 | CASSDIRGFRAFF
TRBJ1-1 | TRBV6-5 | CASSLNRVNTEAFF
TRBJ1-5 | TRBV9 | CASSAGAGGSNQPQHF
TRBJ2-5 | TRBV7-9 | CATLLEGGQETQYF
TRBJ2-7 | TRBV2 | CASSSGLDGEQYF
TRBJ2-7 | TRBV7-2 | CASSSTTSIYEQYF
TRBJ1-5 | TRBV3-1 | CASSHHSNQPQHF
TRBJ2-3 | TRBV2 | CASSKLSDTQYF
TRBJ1-6 | TRBV6-1 | CASSEGQSQTPLHF
TRBJ1-4 | TRBV20-1 | CSARPSGAEKLFF
TRBJ1-4 | TRBV14 | CASSLDSTATNEKLFF
TRBJ2-7 | TRBV12-3/TRBV12-4 | CASSYGSYEQYF
TRBJ1-6 | TRBV5-1 | CASAPGTTNSPLHF
TRBJ2-3 | TRBV20-1 | CSAKLGSTDTQYF
TRBJ1-1 | TRBV5-1 | CASSLGRRAEAFF
TRBJ1-4 | TRBV7-9 | CASSLPVQGRRNEKLFF
TRBJ1-2 | TRBV30 | CAWSRANYGYTF
TRBJ1-6 | TRBV20-1 | CSARVSLNSPLHF
TRBJ1-6 | TRBV9 | CASRLGQGDSPLHF
TRBJ2-5 | TRBV6-5 | CASSYGGSLPAGQETQYF
TRBJ1-1 | TRBV20-1 | CSAKISANTEAFF
TRBJ2-7 | TRBV6-1 | CASSADRGVGEQYF
TRBJ1-5 | TRBV7-9 | CASSSTGSGNQPQHF
TRBJ1-2 | TRBV7-2 | CASSLVGGSDGYTF
TRBJ1-3 | TRBV4-3 | CASSQDHGGGGNTIYF
TRBJ2-5 | TRBV2 | CASLPWTEQETQYF